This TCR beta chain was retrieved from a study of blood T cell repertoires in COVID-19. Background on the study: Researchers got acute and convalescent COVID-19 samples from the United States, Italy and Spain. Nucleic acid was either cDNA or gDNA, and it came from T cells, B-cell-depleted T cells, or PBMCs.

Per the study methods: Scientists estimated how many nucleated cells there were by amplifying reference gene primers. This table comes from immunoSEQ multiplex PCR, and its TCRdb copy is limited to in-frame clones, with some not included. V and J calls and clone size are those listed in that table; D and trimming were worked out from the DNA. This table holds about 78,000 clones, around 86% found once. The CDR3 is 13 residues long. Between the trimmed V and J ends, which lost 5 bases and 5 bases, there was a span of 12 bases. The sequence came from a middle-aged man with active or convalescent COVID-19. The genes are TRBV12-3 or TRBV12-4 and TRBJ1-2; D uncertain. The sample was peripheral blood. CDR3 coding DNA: TGTGCCAGCAGTCCGACCGGAGAGTATGGCTACACCTTC. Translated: CASSPTGEYGYTF.